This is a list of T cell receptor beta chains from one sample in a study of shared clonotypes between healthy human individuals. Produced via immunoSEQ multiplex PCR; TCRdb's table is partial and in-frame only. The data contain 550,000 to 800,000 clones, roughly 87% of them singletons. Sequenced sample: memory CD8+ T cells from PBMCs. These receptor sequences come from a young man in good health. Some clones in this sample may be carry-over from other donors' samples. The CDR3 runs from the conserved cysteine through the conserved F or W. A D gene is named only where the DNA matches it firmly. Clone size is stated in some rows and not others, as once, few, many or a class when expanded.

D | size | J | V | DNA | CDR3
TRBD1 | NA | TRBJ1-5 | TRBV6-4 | TGTGCCAGCACACAGGGGCAAAGCAATCAGCCCCAGCATTTT | CASTQGQSNQPQHF
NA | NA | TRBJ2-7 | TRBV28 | TGTGCCAGCAGTTACCGGGGCATCCCCTACGAGCAGTACTTC | CASSYRGIPYEQYF
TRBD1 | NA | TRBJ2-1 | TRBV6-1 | TGTGCCAGCAGTGAATGGACAGGCCCCTACAATGAGCAGTTCTTC | CASSEWTGPYNEQFF
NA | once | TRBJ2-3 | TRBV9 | TGTGCCAGCAGCGGTAGGGACAGCACAGATACGCAGTATTTT | CASSGRDSTDTQYF
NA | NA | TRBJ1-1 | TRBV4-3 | TGCGCCAGCAGCGCCGAGGGCACTGAAGCTTTCTTT | CASSAEGTEAFF
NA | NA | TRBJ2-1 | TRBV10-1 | TGCGCCAGCAGCCCGGGAAGGAGAGAGCAGTTCTTC | CASSPGRREQFF
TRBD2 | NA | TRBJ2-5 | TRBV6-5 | TGTGCCAGCAGTTATGCGGGAGGGGGCCAAGAGACCCAGTACTTC | CASSYAGGGQETQYF
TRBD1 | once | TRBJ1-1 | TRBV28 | TGTGCCAGCAGTCCGCCCAACAGGGGTGGGTGGGAAGCTTTCTTT | CASSPPNRGGWEAFF
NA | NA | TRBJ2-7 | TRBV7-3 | TGTGCCAGCAGCTTAAAGGGGTGGGGCGCCTTAAGGGTTGACGAGCAGTACTTC | CASSLKGWGALRVDEQYF
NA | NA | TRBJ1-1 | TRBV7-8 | TGTGCCAGCGGACCCTTATGGCAGGGTGGGACTGAAGCTTTCTTT | CASGPLWQGGTEAFF
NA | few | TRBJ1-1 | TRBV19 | TGTGCCAGTAGACAGGCCCGGGGAGCTTTCTTT | CASRQARGAFF
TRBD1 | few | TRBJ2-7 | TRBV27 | TGTGCCAGCAGTTTAAACAGGGGCTACGAGCAGTACTTC | CASSLNRGYEQYF
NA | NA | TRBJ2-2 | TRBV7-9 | TGTGCCAGCAGGACGATTTGGACGGGTGGGAACACCGGGGAGCTGTTTTTT | CASRTIWTGGNTGELFF
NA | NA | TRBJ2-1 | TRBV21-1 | TGTGCCAGCAGCCCTGGTGTCCAGGGGGCAAGGCAGTTCTTC | CASSPGVQGARQFF
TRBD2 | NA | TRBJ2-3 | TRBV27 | TGTGCCAGCAGTCTAGGACTAGCGGGAGGATCAGATACGCAGTATTTT | CASSLGLAGGSDTQYF
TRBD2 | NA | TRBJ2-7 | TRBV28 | TGTGCCAGCAGCCTAGCGGGAAGTGACTACGAGCAGTACTTC | CASSLAGSDYEQYF
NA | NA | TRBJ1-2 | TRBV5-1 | TGCGCCAGCAGCTCCCGAGGGCCCCAGGCCACCCCGGTATATGGCTACACCTTC | CASSSRGPQATPVYGYTF
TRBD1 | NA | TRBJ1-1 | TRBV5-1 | TGCGCCAGCAGCTCAAACCGGGACAGGGACACTGAAGCTTTCTTT | CASSSNRDRDTEAFF
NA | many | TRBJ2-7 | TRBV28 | TGTGCCAGCAGGCCCACAGGGGACGGGAGAAGCTGGGAGCAGTACTTC | CASRPTGDGRSWEQYF
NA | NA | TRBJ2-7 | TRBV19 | TGTGCCAGTAGTATTGGAGGCGACAGCTCCTACGAGCAGTACTTC | CASSIGGDSSYEQYF
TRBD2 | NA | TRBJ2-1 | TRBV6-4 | TGTGCCAGCAGTTACTCCGGGACTAGCGGCTACAATGAGCAGTTCTTC | CASSYSGTSGYNEQFF
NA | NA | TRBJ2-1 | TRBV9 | TGTGCCAGCAGCGTTTTTAGGGGGGGAGTCGGAAATGAGCAGTTCTTC | CASSVFRGGVGNEQFF
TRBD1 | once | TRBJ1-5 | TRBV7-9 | TGTGCCAGCAGCTACGGAGGGACAGGGGCGGGGTGGCAGCCCCAGCATTTT | CASSYGGTGAGWQPQHF
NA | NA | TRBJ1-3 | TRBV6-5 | TGTGCCAGCACGGGGGGAAACACCATATATTTT | CASTGGNTIYF
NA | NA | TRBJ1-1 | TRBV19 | TGTGCCAGTAGTATGGGGGACAAGACGTTGACTGAAGCTTTCTTT | CASSMGDKTLTEAFF
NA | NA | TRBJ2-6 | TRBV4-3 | TGCGCCAGCAGCGACCGTCGTCTCTCTGGGGCCAACGTCCTGACTTTC | CASSDRRLSGANVLTF
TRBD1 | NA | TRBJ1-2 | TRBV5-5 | TGTGCCAGCAGCGCGGGACAGTCAGACCGGGCCTGTCATAGTCGCTACACCTTC | CASSAGQSDRACHSRYTF
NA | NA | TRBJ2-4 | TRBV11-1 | TGTGCCAGCAGCTTTTTGCGGGCGGGTAACATTCAGTACTTC | CASSFLRAGNIQYF
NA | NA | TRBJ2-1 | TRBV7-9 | TGTGCCAGCAGCTTAGATTTAGTAGGGCGCCTCGGGCCCCGGTTCTTC | CASSLDLVGRLGPRFF
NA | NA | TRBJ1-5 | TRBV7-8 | TGTGCCAGCAGCATTAGCCCGCAGGGACCCCTAGACAATCAGCCCCAGCATTTT | CASSISPQGPLDNQPQHF
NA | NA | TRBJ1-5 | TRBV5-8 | TGTGCCAGCAGCATACAGGGTTATAGCAATCAGCCCCAGCATTTT | CASSIQGYSNQPQHF
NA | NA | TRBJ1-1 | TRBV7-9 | TGTGCCAGCAGCTTAAAGGGCTTAGGAACTGAAGCTTTCTTT | CASSLKGLGTEAFF
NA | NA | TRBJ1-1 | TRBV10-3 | TGTGCCATCAGACCAGAGACACGAGTGAACACTGAAGCTTTCTTT | CAIRPETRVNTEAFF
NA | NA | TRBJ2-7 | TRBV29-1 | TGCAGCGTTGAATTTAGCTCTCAAAGCTCCTACGAGCAGTACTTC | CSVEFSSQSSYEQYF
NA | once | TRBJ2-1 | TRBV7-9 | TGTGCCAGCACCCCTGTTATGACAGGCACGAAGGGGCAGTTCTTC | CASTPVMTGTKGQFF
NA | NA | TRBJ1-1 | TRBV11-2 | TGTGCCAGCAGCTTACCAGGGGCGAGAGCTTTCTTT | CASSLPGARAFF
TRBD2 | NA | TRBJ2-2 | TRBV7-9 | TGTGCCAGCAGCTTTGGGACTACCGACACCGGGGAGCTGTTTTTT | CASSFGTTDTGELFF
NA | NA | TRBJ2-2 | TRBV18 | TGTGCCAGCTCACCACCCGGGGAGCTGTTTTTT | CASSPPGELFF
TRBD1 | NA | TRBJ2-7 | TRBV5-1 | TGCGCCAGCAGCCCGGGACAGGGGGGTTCCTACGAGCAGTACTTC | CASSPGQGGSYEQYF
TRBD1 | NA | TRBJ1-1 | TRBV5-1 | TGCGCCAGCACCTTGACAGGGGGCGCTGAAGCTTTCTTT | CASTLTGGAEAFF
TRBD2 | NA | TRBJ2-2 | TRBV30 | TGTGCCTGGTGTCGACTAGCGGGAGATGGGGAGCTGTTTTTT | CAWCRLAGDGELFF
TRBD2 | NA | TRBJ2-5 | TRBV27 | TGTGCCAGCAGTTTATTTGCAGGGACTAGTTGGGAGACCCAGTACTTC | CASSLFAGTSWETQYF
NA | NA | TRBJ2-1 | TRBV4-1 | TGCGCCAGCAGCCAATCCGGGTCGAATGAGCAGTTCTTC | CASSQSGSNEQFF
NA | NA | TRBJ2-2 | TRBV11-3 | TGTGCCAGCAGCTTAGAGCCAGCGGAGAACACCGGGGAGCTGTTTTTT | CASSLEPAENTGELFF
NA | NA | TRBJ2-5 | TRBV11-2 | TGTGCCAGCAGCCCCCGGGGTTCCCAAGAGACCCAGTACTTC | CASSPRGSQETQYF
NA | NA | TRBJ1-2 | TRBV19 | TGTGCCAGTAGTATCATCTCCGGAGACAGGAATCTCTATGGCTACACCTTC | CASSIISGDRNLYGYTF
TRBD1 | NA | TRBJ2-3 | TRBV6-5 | TGTGCCAGCAGTTACGCGGACAGGGTGACAGATACGCAGTATTTT | CASSYADRVTDTQYF
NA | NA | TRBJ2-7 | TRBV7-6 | TGTGCCAGCAGCCCCGTAGGGGGAGGGCGCGAGCAGTACTTC | CASSPVGGGREQYF
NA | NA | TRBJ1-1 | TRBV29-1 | TGCAGCGTCGTAAAAACATTGGACACTGAAGCTTTCTTT | CSVVKTLDTEAFF